This T cell receptor (beta chain) emerged from a study of shared clonotypes between healthy human individuals. Study results and limitations: In contrast to clonotypes shared by all four donors, non-shared clonotypes had lower generation probabilities.

As to this clone: Its matching antigen is unknown.

Each subset's genomic DNA was split evenly across several immunoSEQ plates. Method: immunoSEQ multiplex PCR; TCRdb's copy keeps in-frame clones and lacks some. The table lists more than 2 million clones, roughly 96% of them singletons. The CDR3 totals 14 residues. With 7 bases removed from V and 1 base from J, the gap between germline ends came to 14 bases. Germline lookup yields CDR1 SQVTM and CDR2 ANQGSEA. Donation came from healthy HIV-negative adults that had no recent acute infections or vaccinations. In the CD4+ fraction, cells were divided into CD45RA+ naive and CD45RA-negative memory subsets. The sequenced sample consisted of naive CD4+ T cells sorted from blood. Documented subset: CD45RA+ positively selected. The V and J genes are TRBV29-1 and TRBJ2-1; a weak D match, TRBD2 (6 bases). This receptor was obtained from a man between 18 and 29 years old in good health. The CDR3 protein is CSAQEGRSYNEQFF. CDR3 nucleotide sequence: TGCAGCGCCCAGGAGGGGAGGTCCTACAATGAGCAGTTCTTC.